This is a list of T cell receptor beta chains from one sample in a study of blood T cell repertoires in COVID-19. Clones were sequenced by immunoSEQ multiplex PCR, and TCRdb holds only the in-frame ones, with some missing. The repertoire holds 80,000 to 100,000 clones, with 86% as singletons. Sample: peripheral blood. Source of these receptors: a man aged 50 to 59 with acute or convalescent COVID-19. Each CDR3 is given with its conserved first and last residue. Each record gives: clone size, D gene, V gene, J gene, CDR3 DNA, CDR3 protein. The D gene is left open where the match is weak. Rows give clone size only sometimes, using once, few, many, or a class for an expanded clone.

>.|.|TRBV7-3|TRBJ2-1
TGTGCCAGCAGTATTAATGGACTTATCGGGAGTAAGAGCTCCTACAATGAGCAGTTCTTC
CASSINGLIGSKSSYNEQFF
>.|TRBD1|TRBV2|TRBJ1-2
TGTGCCAGCAGTGCGACAGGGGAGGTCTATGGCTACACCTTC
CASSATGEVYGYTF
>.|.|TRBV7-9|TRBJ1-6
TGTGCCAGCAGCTTAATGGCAGGGTTCTATAATTCACCCCTCCACTTT
CASSLMAGFYNSPLHF
>.|TRBD2|TRBV14|TRBJ2-4
TGTGCCAGCAGCCTCTTTGAGGGGACTACAAACATTCAGTACTTC
CASSLFEGTTNIQYF
>.|TRBD2|TRBV18|TRBJ2-5
TGTGCCAGCTCACCACGGGAGGGGCAAGAGACCCAGTACTTC
CASSPREGQETQYF
>.|.|TRBV18|TRBJ2-1
TGTGCCAGCTCACCTAGTGTCAATGAGCAGTTCTTC
CASSPSVNEQFF
>.|TRBD1|TRBV2|TRBJ2-7
TGTGCCAGCTCCCGAGGACAGGGAGGCGAGCAGTACTTC
CASSRGQGGEQYF
>.|TRBD1|TRBV7-8|TRBJ2-3
TGTGCCAGCAGCCCACCCCGGACAGGGCGGGCAGATACGCAGTATTTT
CASSPPRTGRADTQYF
>.|.|TRBV10-2|TRBJ2-7
TGCGCCAGCAGTGATTACCAGCGGAGCGCCTACGAGCAGTACTTC
CASSDYQRSAYEQYF
>.|.|TRBV7-9|TRBJ1-1
TGTGCCAGCAGCTCCGGGAGGGTAAACACTGAAGCTTTCTTT
CASSSGRVNTEAFF
>.|TRBD1|TRBV19|TRBJ1-2
TGTGCCAGTAGTATAGGGACAGGAGTCGACGGCTACACCTTC
CASSIGTGVDGYTF
>.|TRBD1|TRBV5-5|TRBJ1-2
TGTGCCAGCAGCTCAGGGACAGGGATCTATGGCTACACCTTC
CASSSGTGIYGYTF
>.|.|TRBV18|TRBJ1-1
TGTGCCAGCTCACCAAATCGGAACACTGAAGCTTTCTTT
CASSPNRNTEAFF
>.|TRBD2|TRBV5-4|TRBJ2-1
TGTGCCAGCAGCTCGGGGGGAGCGGGTCACGTATCCTACAATGAGCAGTTCTTC
CASSSGGAGHVSYNEQFF
>.|.|TRBV2|TRBJ2-5
TGTGCCAGCAAGCAGGGTTCCGAAGAGACCCAGTACTTC
CASKQGSEETQYF
>once|.|TRBV29-1|TRBJ1-2
TGCAGCGTTTCGCAGGGGTATGGCTACACCTTC
CSVSQGYGYTF
>.|.|TRBV12-3/TRBV12-4|TRBJ2-5
TGTGCCAGCAGTCCAGGGAGGAGGGAGACCCAGTACTTC
CASSPGRRETQYF
>.|.|TRBV9|TRBJ1-6
TGTGCCAGCACCCCTTCGGACGGGGGAACACCCCTCCACTTT
CASTPSDGGTPLHF
>.|.|TRBV14|TRBJ1-6
TGTGCCAGCAGCCAACGCGGGAATTCACCCCTCCACTTT
CASSQRGNSPLHF
>.|.|TRBV21-1|TRBJ1-5
TGTGCCAGCAGCAAACAGGCAGGGCTGAGTCAGCCCCAGCATTTT
CASSKQAGLSQPQHF
>.|.|TRBV5-6|TRBJ2-1
TGTGCCAGCAGCTTGCGTTGGCAGGCGTCCTACAATGAGCAGTTCTTC
CASSLRWQASYNEQFF
>.|TRBD1|TRBV3-1/TRBV3-2|TRBJ1-1
TGTGCCAGCAGCACAACCGGGACAGGGGACGCTTTCTTT
CASSTTGTGDAFF
>.|.|TRBV24-1|TRBJ2-3
TGTGCCACCAGTGATTCCAGGAAGGCAGATACGCAGTATTTT
CATSDSRKADTQYF